This passage covers 26 T cell receptor beta chains from one sample sequenced in a study of breast tumors, draining lymph nodes, adjacent tissues. Via MiXCR, TCRdb re-called the multiplex PCR reads, giving one row per CDR3 protein. The sample has around 170,000 distinct CDR3 sequences, around a third seen once. Samples came from axillary lymph nodes draining the breast cancer. Input material: axillary lymph node tissue. Receptors originate from a female donor with breast cancer. Some clones in this sample may be carry-over from other donors' samples.

This clonotype was recorded a few times. A much larger clone lies a single base off, so this may be a read error. This sequence joins TRBV5-1 and TRBJ2-1; D might be TRBD1 (5 bases). The V gene's germline CDR1 is SGHRS and CDR2 YFSETQ. This CDR3 has 13 amino acids. The CDR3 DNA sequence: TGCGCCAGCAGCTTGGACAGGTTTGATGACCAGTTCTTC. Protein sequence: CASSLDRFDDQFF. The complete variable domain, with remaining parts taken from reference TRBV5-1 and TRBJ2-1, reads KAGVTQTPRYLIKTRGQQVTLSCSPISGHRSVSWYQQTPGQGLQFLFEYFSETQRNKGNFPGRFSGRQFSNSRSEMNVSTLELGDSALYLCASSLDRFDDQFFGPGTRLTVL.

Details on this clonotype: A much larger clone lies a single base off, so this may be a read error. The rearrangement joins TRBV5-4 to TRBJ1-2; D call uncertain. Germline CDR1 SGHNT, CDR2 YYREEE (reference sequence). This CDR3 spans 14 amino acids. The chain's CDR3 is CASSSGNRWDGHTF. CDR3 DNA sequence: TGTGCCAGCAGCTCCGGGAATCGGTGGGATGGCCACACCTTC.

This clonotype was counted at least ten times. The CDR3 loop reads CASSYSSSGANVLTF. The CDR3 nucleotides read TGTGCCAGCAGTTACTCGAGTTCTGGGGCCAACGTCCTGACTTTC. This chain joins TRBV6-5 and TRBJ2-6; D call uncertain. In germline, CDR1 is MNHEY, CDR2 SVGAGI. V was shortened by 0 bases and J by 1 base, with 4 bases between the two germline ends. There are 15 residues in the CDR3.

This clonotype was detected many times. The genes are TRBV5-6 and TRBJ2-1; D not resolved. The germline gives CDR1 SGHDT, CDR2 YYEEEE. Trimming stripped 7 bases from V and 5 bases from J, with 16 bases between. The CDR3 contains 14 residues. The CDR3 here is CASWVGESDNEQFF. The CDR3 DNA follows: TGTGCCAGCTGGGTGGGTGAGAGCGACAATGAGCAGTTCTTC.

This clonotype was counted ten times or more. The chain couples TRBV12-3 or TRBV12-4 to TRBJ2-3; D is tentatively TRBD1 or TRBD2 (5 bases each). Deletions cut 6 bases from V and 0 bases from J, with 13 bases between. This CDR3 region has 15 residues. The CDR3 DNA reads as TGTGCCAGCAGCCGCCGGGGCAGAAGCACAGATACGCAGTATTTT. It is translated as CASSRRGRSTDTQYF.

At least ten counts were recorded for this clonotype. The V gene is TRBV29-1, the J gene TRBJ1-3, with 11 bases lining up with TRBD1. J gave up 5 bases and V 4 bases, and 7 bases lay outside the gene matches. The CDR3 loop spans 15 amino acids. Germline CDR1 and CDR2: SQVTM and ANQGSEA. DNA for the CDR3: TGCAGCGTTGGGACAGGGGGCTGTTGTAGAAACACCATATATTTT. Translating gives CSVGTGGCCRNTIYF.

This clonotype has a handful of counts. A much larger clone is a single base away; this may be a read error. In this CDR3 the conserved last residue, phenylalanine or tryptophan, is missing, so a read error is likely. V usage is TRBV14 and J usage is TRBJ1-2, with 7 positions matching TRBD1. Germline loops: CDR1 SGHDN, CDR2 FVKESK. V trimming: 1 base; J trimming: 10 bases; junction bases outside the gene matches: 6. The CDR3 covers 13 residues. CDR3 in amino acids: CASSQGTGPSYTS. The DNA for the CDR3 is TGTGCCAGCAGCCAAGGGACAGGCCCTTCCTACACCTCC.

Worth noting for this clonotype: A single base separates this from a much larger clone, so it may be a read error. This rearrangement joins TRBV6-1 to TRBJ1-2; TRBD1 might be the D (5 bases). Germline lookup yields CDR1 MNHNS and CDR2 SASEGT. V was cut by 5 bases and J by 6 bases, with 10 bases left in between. The CDR3 loop spans 12 amino acids. The CDR3, as DNA: TGTGCCAGCAGTCCCGGGACGCATGGCTACACCTTC. This sequence encodes CASSPGTHGYTF.

Many counts were recorded for this clonotype. J is TRBJ2-1 and V is TRBV15, with TRBD2 matching 7 bases. In germline, CDR1 is LNHNV, CDR2 YYDKDF (reference sequence). This CDR3 is built from 14 residues. V dropped 0 bases and J dropped 13; count of bases not matched to a gene: 9. CDR3 DNA: TGTGCCACCAGCAGAGATAGGCGGGAGCTGAATCAGTTCTTC. It yields the protein CATSRDRRELNQFF.

This clonotype has a count of ten or more. The chain joins TRBV6-5 to TRBJ1-5; 7 nucleotides agree with TRBD1. J lost 5 bases, V lost 6 bases, and 13 bases had no gene match. CDR1 is MNHEY and CDR2 is SVGAGI in the germline V gene. The CDR3 sequence is 16 residues long. CDR3 coding DNA: TGTGCCAGCAGCCACACCGCGAACAGGGGTGATCAGCCCCAGCATTTT. It is translated as CASSHTANRGDQPQHF.

A few counts support this clonotype. A much larger clone lies a single base off, so this may be a read error. V and J are TRBV7-9 and TRBJ2-2, with D perhaps given as TRBD1 or TRBD2 (5 bases each). V lost 8 bases and J 7 bases, leaving 17 bases between the germline ends. Germline V gene lookup returns CDR1 SEHNR and CDR2 FQNEAQ (reference sequence). This CDR3 has 14 amino acids. As DNA, the CDR3 is TGTGCCAGCGGGGACCTATCAGGTGGCGGGGAGCTGTTTTTT. Translated, it gives CASGDLSGGGELFF.

Regarding this clonotype: A much larger clone is a single base away; this may be a read error. The chain is built from TRBV5-4 and TRBJ2-3; a weak D match, TRBD2 (6 bases). The CDR3 is 16 residues long. The V gene lost 2 bases and the J gene lost 4 bases, with 17 bases spanning the gap. Per germline, CDR1 SGHNT and CDR2 YYREEE (reference sequence). DNA of the CDR3: TGTGCCAGCAGCTTCCTTGGGGCGGGACGCGCAGATACGCAGTATTTT. Protein product: CASSFLGAGRADTQYF.

The sample holds many counts of this clonotype. CDR3 nucleotides: TGTGCCAGCAGTACGCGGGGACAGAGATTCTATGGCTACACCTTC. It is translated as CASSTRGQRFYGYTF. V and J are TRBV5-6 and TRBJ1-2; TRBD1 aligns across 7 bases. The CDR3 covers 15 residues. V lost 5 bases, J lost 4 bases, and 11 bases stayed unmatched. Germline lookup yields CDR1 SGHDT and CDR2 YYEEEE.

This clonotype was seen many times. The junction departs from germline at one end; a sequencing error may be responsible. The genes are TRBV5-1 and TRBJ2-1; the match to TRBD2 covers 11 bases. CDR3 length equals 15 residues. Germline V lookup: CDR1 SGHRS, CDR2 YFSETQ. In DNA form, the CDR3 reads TGTGCCAGCAGCACCGGGACTAGCGGCGTCAATGAGCAGTTCTTC. Protein: CASSTGTSGVNEQFF.

V gene TRBV7-3 combines with J gene TRBJ1-1; D is ambiguous. Trimming pared 0 bases from V and 4 bases from J, leaving 12 bases between. The CDR3 extends over 15 amino acids. The germline gives CDR1 SGHTA, CDR2 FQGTGA. CDR3 DNA: TGTGCCAGCAGCTTAACCCCCCCCGGGCGCACTGAAGCTTTCTTT. It codes for CASSLTPPGRTEAFF.

Ten or more counts support this clonotype. This rearrangement joins TRBV7-3 to TRBJ2-3, with TRBD2 matching 7 bases. J was trimmed by 0 bases and V by 5 bases; bases with no gene match: 5. The CDR3 totals 15 residues. Germline V CDR1 and CDR2: SGHTA, FQGTGA. This CDR3 reads CASSRISGSTDTQYF. The CDR3 nucleotides read TGTGCCAGCAGCCGGATTAGCGGGAGCACAGATACGCAGTATTTT.

At least ten counts were recorded for this clonotype. The genes are TRBV10-2 and TRBJ1-6; 8 positions agree with TRBD1. There are 12 residues in the CDR3. Germline CDR1 WSHSY, CDR2 SAAADI. The V and J ends lost 8 bases and 9 bases, in that order; junction bases with no gene match: 3. The chain's CDR3 is CASSQGASPLHF. Written as DNA, the CDR3 is TGCGCCAGCTCCCAGGGGGCTTCACCCCTCCACTTT.

This clonotype has ten or more counts. V is TRBV6-6 and J is TRBJ1-2; the match to TRBD1 covers 9 bases. J was trimmed by 1 base and V by 6 bases; bases with no gene match: 3. This CDR3 contains 14 residues. Per germline, CDR1 MNHNY and CDR2 SVGAGI (reference sequence). The chain's CDR3 is CASSGQGNNYGYTF. CDR3 bases: TGTGCCAGCAGCGGACAGGGGAATAACTATGGCTACACCTTC.

This clonotype came up many times. J is TRBJ2-2 and V is TRBV7-9; D not resolved. Germline CDR1 and CDR2: SEHNR and FQNEAQ (reference sequence). The CDR3 extends over 12 amino acids. Trimming removed 4 bases at V and 7 bases at J, with 7 bases between. The CDR3 spells CASSSLDGELFF. The CDR3 DNA reads as TGTGCCAGCAGCTCCCTGGACGGGGAGCTGTTTTTT.

In its sample, this clonotype was seen many times. The rearrangement links TRBV2 to TRBJ1-5; 9 bases agree with TRBD1. CDR1 is SNHLY and CDR2 is FYNNEI in the germline V gene. The V and J ends lost 6 bases and 6 bases, in that order; junction bases with no gene match: 6. The length of the CDR3 is 14 residues. The CDR3 loop reads CASSEGQGSQPQHF. The CDR3 DNA reads as TGTGCCAGCAGCGAGGGACAGGGTAGTCAGCCCCAGCATTTT.

The chain joins TRBV12-5 to TRBJ2-2; D gene unclear. CDR1 is LGHNT and CDR2 is FRNRAP in the germline V gene. CDR3 size: 17 residues. V shed 3 bases and J shed 1 base, with 15 bases lying between them. CDR3 amino acids: CASGFEAGAVNTGELFF. The CDR3 DNA reads as TGTGCTAGTGGTTTCGAGGCCGGAGCCGTGAACACCGGGGAGCTGTTTTTT.

The sample holds many counts of this clonotype. The rearrangement links TRBV9 to TRBJ1-2; no definite D call. Deletions cut 4 bases from V and 2 bases from J, with 15 bases between. CDR1 is SGDLS, CDR2 YYNGEE, per germline. This CDR3 is built from 15 residues. The CDR3 DNA reads as TGTGCCAGCAGCCCGAGGGCGTGGAGAAACTATGGCTACACCTTC. Protein sequence: CASSPRAWRNYGYTF.

This clonotype turned up a few times. The J gene is TRBJ2-1, the V gene TRBV28; D may be TRBD2 (5 bases). The CDR3 has 14 residues. With 5 bases removed from V and 6 bases from J, the gap between germline ends came to 14 bases. The V gene's germline CDR1 is MDHEN and CDR2 SYDVKM. The CDR3 spells CASSPPELGNEQFF. The CDR3 DNA is TGTGCCAGCAGTCCGCCCGAACTAGGCAATGAGCAGTTCTTC.

This clonotype was observed many times. CDR3 in amino acids: CASSRDSNQPQHF. The CDR3 DNA sequence: TGTGCCAGCAGCCGGGACAGCAATCAGCCCCAGCATTTT. This rearrangement joins TRBV11-2 to TRBJ1-5; TRBD1 might be the D (5 bases). The germline V gene encodes CDR1 SGHAT and CDR2 FQNNGV. The CDR3 contains 13 residues. The V gene lost 5 bases and the J gene lost 1 base, with 6 bases spanning the gap.

This clonotype was seen at least ten times. The chain carries TRBV20-1 and TRBJ2-7; 9 positions match TRBD1. Germline assignment: CDR1 DFQATT and CDR2 SNEGSKA (reference sequence). This CDR3 contains 18 residues. Unmatched junction bases numbered 17, after V lost 5 bases and J lost 0 bases. DNA of the CDR3: TGCAGTGCTCCATCAGTCCCGGGACAGGGTCAAATCTCCTACGAGCAGTACTTC. Translated, it gives CSAPSVPGQGQISYEQYF.

This clonotype was seen ten or more times. The chain couples TRBV5-1 to TRBJ2-5; D might be TRBD1 or TRBD2, each matching 5 bases. Trimming took off 3 bases at V and 5 bases at J, with 17 bases between the two ends. From germline, CDR1 is SGHRS and CDR2 YFSETQ. CDR3 length: 15 residues. Written as DNA, the CDR3 is TGCGCCAGCAGCTCTCAGGGATCATCGGGGGAGACCCAGTACTTC. It yields the protein CASSSQGSSGETQYF.